This T cell receptor beta chain was profiled in a study of cytomegalovirus exposure and HLA in healthy donors. Study outcomes and limitations: According to reports, the classifier identified cytomegalovirus status with high specificity and sensitivity. The investigators catalogued 150 or so TCR beta chains as cytomegalovirus-associated.

Clones were sequenced by immunoSEQ multiplex PCR, and TCRdb holds only the in-frame ones, with some missing. The top ten hold roughly 1.5% of the sample, which has 150,000 to 200,000 clones, around nine tenths seen once. This clone was seen just once. Its antigen is as yet unknown. Other nucleotide sequences from this sample produce the same CDR3. The CDR3 has 14 amino acids. Germline trimming cut 2 bases from V and 2 bases from J; bases unmatched to any gene: 2. Germline lookup yields CDR1 MGHRA and CDR2 YSYEKL. The sequence was collected from a woman aged 30 to 39 in good health and CMV-seronegative. The genes are TRBV4-1 and TRBJ1-1, with TRBD1 matching over 7 bases. The source material was PBMCs. CDR3 nucleotides: TGCGCCAGCAGCCAAACAGGGGCCAACACTGAAGCTTTCTTT. This encodes CASSQTGANTEAFF.